This T cell receptor (beta chain) stems from a study of blood T cell repertoires in COVID-19 (dated by TCRdb to about 2020). Looking at the study overall: The collaborator samples originated in the United States, Italy and Spain and spanned the acute and convalescent phases of COVID-19. The repertoires were released in a freely available public database intended as a resource for research on the immune response to SARS-CoV-2. Subjects who had been exposed to COVID-19, were actively infected with it, or had recovered from it provided the deeply sampled blood TCRbeta repertoires that made up the dataset. Samples were obtained from the ongoing ImmuneRACE study (first 160 participants) and from some 1,200 subjects provided by 6 global collaborators. Sample metadata almost always included a de-identified subject ID, COVID-19 status, age in years and sex. The material from the prospective study consisted of cDNA or gDNA derived from T cells, B-cell-depleted T cells, or PBMCs. Where available, HLA class I and class II types were obtained from metadata supplied by the sample provider rather than from assay-based typing.

What the work shows at the level of the full study, not this receptor alone: The quantity of clinical and demographic metadata differed by source and by participant and was supplied without curation.

Including cysteine and phenylalanine, the CDR3 has 15 amino acids. Only CDR3 DNA is held: 45 bases, read in frame from base 1. The germline V gene yields SGHAT for CDR1 and FQNNGV for CDR2. The trim is 5 bases for V and 3 bases for J, with a gap of 17 bases between the germline ends. Whole blood was collected in K2EDTA tubes by collaborating institutions according to the institutions' own protocols. For TCRbeta analysis, collaborator samples were shipped as frozen whole blood, as isolated PBMCs, or as DNA extracted from either sample type. The immunoSEQ Assay, a bias-controlled multiplex PCR, was used to amplify TCRbeta CDR3 regions from genomic DNA. The authors' pipeline ran thus. The number of nucleated cells in each sample was estimated by amplification of reference gene primers within the assay. To quantify the absolute abundance of each unique TCRbeta CDR3 rearrangement, sequence reads were collapsed and filtered. For each sample, productive Simpson clonality was calculated by taking the square root of Simpson's diversity index across productive rearrangements. TCRdb mirrors the immuneACCESS table, restricted to in-frame sequences. Some clones are absent from its copies; in checked studies, under half trace to an unresolved V gene, and the reason for the others is unknown. V and J calls and clone size come straight from that table; D and trimming were deduced from the DNA. Present in this sample are some 200,000 clones, approximately 90% of which were seen just once. The top ten clonotypes cover 20% to 25% of the sample.

With regard to this clone: What antigen it recognizes has not been identified. No base qualities exist here, and no much larger clone lies one base off it.

The source of this sequence is a man aged 55 to 70 with active or convalescent COVID-19. The receptor chain draws on TRBV11-2 and TRBJ2-7, and perhaps TRBD2 as D gene, on 6 matching bases. Sequences were obtained from peripheral blood. The sequenced DNA: TGTGCCAGCAGCCCCGGGGCGGGGACCTACTACGAGCAGTACTTC. This codes for CASSPGAGTYYEQYF.